This TCR beta chain stems from a study of cytomegalovirus exposure and HLA in healthy donors. At the level of the study: Early release data held about 92 million unique TCRs from HLA-typed donors.

Study observations and caveats: Across all donors, roughly uniform sequencing depth was an assumption of the presence/absence analyses. Rare TCR sequences predominated, though certain public TCRs were found in many donors.

This clone came up once. Its antigen is undetermined. CDR1 SGDLS and CDR2 YYNGEE come from the germline V gene. V was pared by 3 bases and J by 4 bases, with 9 bases of the junction left unmatched. This CDR3 contains 17 residues. Researchers ran the PCR with 60 Vbeta and 13 Jbeta primers. Generated by immunoSEQ multiplex PCR, the TCRdb table keeps only in-frame clones and is missing some. Among tens of thousands of clones listed, roughly 74% were seen once. The sequencing sample was made of PBMCs. The source is a man aged 40-49 years in good health and CMV-seronegative. J is TRBJ1-4 and V is TRBV9, with 10 bases fitting TRBD1. The CDR3 reads CASSGETGGRRNEKLFF. CDR3 DNA sequence: TGTGCCAGCAGCGGGGAGACAGGGGGCCGGCGTAATGAAAAACTGTTTTTT.